The rows below give T cell receptor beta chains drawn from one sample of a study of shared clonotypes between healthy human individuals. Clones were read by immunoSEQ multiplex PCR, and TCRdb kept only the in-frame ones, dropping some. This table holds 950,000 to 1,200,000 clones, around three quarters found once. Sequencing was carried out using memory CD4+ T cells from PBMCs. The receptor source for this set is a young man in good health. Some clones in this sample may be carry-over from other donors' samples. CDR3s include the opening cysteine and the closing phenylalanine or tryptophan. A D gene is named only where the DNA matches it firmly. For some rows the clone size is stated as once, few or many, or as a class when expanded; others skip it.

TRBJ2-7 TRBV2 TRBD1 - CASSEATGGTYEQYF TGTGCCAGCAGTGAAGCTACAGGGGGGACCTACGAGCAGTACTTC
TRBJ2-3 TRBV4-2 - - CASSQDRVTLGTQYF TGTGCCAGCAGCCAAGATAGAGTGACGTTGGGCACGCAGTATTTT
TRBJ2-2 TRBV28 TRBD1 - CASRGQGGSGELFF TGTGCCAGCAGAGGACAGGGCGGTTCCGGGGAGCTGTTTTTT
TRBJ2-7 TRBV5-1 TRBD1 many CASSLGQGESYEQYF TGCGCCAGCAGCCTAGGACAGGGGGAGAGCTACGAGCAGTACTTC
TRBJ2-3 TRBV28 - - CASSFWPNTQYF TGTGCCAGCAGTTTTTGGCCGAATACGCAGTATTTT
TRBJ2-7 TRBV19 TRBD2 - CASSEGLAGTYEQYF TGTGCCAGTAGTGAGGGACTAGCGGGGACGTACGAGCAGTACTTC
TRBJ2-5 TRBV2 - few CASSVLETQYF TGTGCCAGCAGTGTTTTGGAGACCCAGTACTTC
TRBJ2-1 TRBV7-3 - few CASSLAGPPRDEQFF TGTGCCAGCAGCCTCGCCGGCCCTCCACGGGATGAGCAGTTCTTC
TRBJ1-2 TRBV7-6 TRBD1 many CASSPIYDRGYGYTF TGTGCCAGCAGCCCCATTTACGACAGGGGCTATGGCTACACCTTC
TRBJ1-5 TRBV28 - - CASIPHILGSNQPQHF TGTGCCAGCATTCCCCACATACTAGGGAGCAATCAGCCCCAGCATTTT
TRBJ2-7 TRBV6-5 - - CASSPARWADYEQYF TGTGCCAGCAGTCCCGCCCGCTGGGCCGACTACGAGCAGTACTTC
TRBJ2-7 TRBV10-3 - few CAISEYRLDEQYF TGTGCCATCAGTGAGTACAGACTAGACGAGCAGTACTTC
TRBJ2-2 TRBV27 - few CASSLSAGAGELFF TGTGCCAGCAGCCTTAGCGCGGGCGCCGGGGAGCTGTTTTTT
TRBJ1-2 TRBV7-9 - - CASSLLGRQGGYTF TGTGCCAGCAGCTTATTGGGCCGGCAGGGTGGCTACACCTTC
TRBJ2-7 TRBV5-1 - once CASSPSRPESLTYEQYF TGCGCCAGCAGCCCCTCGAGGCCGGAAAGCTTAACCTACGAGCAGTACTTC
TRBJ2-3 TRBV4-2 - - CASRSGGYTDTQYF TGTGCCAGCAGATCAGGAGGGTATACAGATACGCAGTATTTT
TRBJ2-5 TRBV12-5 - - CASGPSGKKETQYF TGTGCTAGTGGTCCGAGTGGGAAGAAAGAGACCCAGTACTTC
TRBJ1-4 TRBV5-1 TRBD1 - CASSSNSGGSGEKLFF TGCGCCAGCAGCTCTAATTCAGGGGGCTCGGGTGAAAAACTGTTTTTT
TRBJ2-3 TRBV21-1 - few CASSRPGLRTDTQYF TGTGCCAGCAGCCGACCGGGACTTCGCACAGATACGCAGTATTTT
TRBJ2-3 TRBV11-2 - - CASSSVGTDTQYF TGTGCCAGCAGCTCGGTGGGCACAGATACGCAGTATTTT
TRBJ2-1 TRBV27 TRBD2 - CASRRLAGTERASYNEQFF TGTGCCAGCAGAAGACTAGCGGGAACAGAAAGGGCGTCCTACAATGAGCAGTTCTTC
TRBJ1-2 TRBV18 TRBD1 few CASSRDSSLGYTF TGTGCCAGCTCACGGGACAGCTCCCTAGGCTACACCTTC